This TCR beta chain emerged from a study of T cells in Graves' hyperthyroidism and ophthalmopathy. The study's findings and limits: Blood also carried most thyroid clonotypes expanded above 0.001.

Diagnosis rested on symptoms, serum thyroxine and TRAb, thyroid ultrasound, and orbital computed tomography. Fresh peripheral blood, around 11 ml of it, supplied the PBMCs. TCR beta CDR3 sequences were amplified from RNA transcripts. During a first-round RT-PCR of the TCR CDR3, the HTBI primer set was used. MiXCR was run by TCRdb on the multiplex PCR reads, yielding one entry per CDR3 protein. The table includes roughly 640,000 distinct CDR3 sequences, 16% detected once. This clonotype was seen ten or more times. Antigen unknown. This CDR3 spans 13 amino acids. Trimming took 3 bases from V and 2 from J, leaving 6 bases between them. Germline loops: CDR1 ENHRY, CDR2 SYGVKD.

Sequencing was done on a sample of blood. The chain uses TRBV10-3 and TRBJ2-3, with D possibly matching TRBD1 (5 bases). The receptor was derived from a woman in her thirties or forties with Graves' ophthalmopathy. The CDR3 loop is CAISDRDTDTQYF. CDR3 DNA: TGTGCCATCAGTGACAGGGACACAGATACGCAGTATTTT.